The following is a TCR beta chain sequence with its context. Its antigen remains unknown. This sample stems from a study of identical twins. Overall study results and limits: For zero-insertion analyses, partial confounding could come from invariant MAIT and iNKT cells.

TCRdb re-called the 5' RACE reads through MiXCR, storing one row per CDR3 protein. This table has 600,000 to 850,000 distinct CDR3 sequences, 15% to 20% appearing once. This CDR3 has 15 residues. After removal of 5 bases from V and 5 bases from J, the junction contained 9 bases not matched to a gene. Germline V gene data show CDR1 as SGHRS and CDR2 as YFSETQ. The same specimen was also included in a second study, on T cells expressing NK-cell markers. According to that study: One of eight sequenced donors was HCMV-seronegative; the other seven were seropositive. Unclear, still, was the HCMV specificity of the expanded NKG2C+ T cell clones.

Sequenced material: PBMCs. This sequence was found in a woman aged 18-29 years in good health. The V gene is TRBV5-1, the J gene TRBJ2-1; TRBD2 matches at 8 bases. The CDR3 DNA reads TGCGCCAGCAGTATAAGCGGGAGAAACAACAATGAGCAGTTCTTC. Its protein product is CASSISGRNNNEQFF.